This TCR beta chain was identified in a study of glioma-infiltrating T cells. Amplification of TCR alpha and beta CDR3 regions from RNA used iRepertoire nested multiplex PCR. TCRdb analysed the multiplex PCR reads with MiXCR anew, one entry per CDR3 protein. The sample carries approximately 130,000 distinct CDR3 sequences, around a quarter recorded once. Study conclusions and caveats: Tissue-blood divergence was below expectation in non-neoplastic patients, above in gliomas. Tissue and blood shared very few CDR3 sequences.

Details on this clonotype: Its specificity is unknown. A much larger clone lies a single base off, so this may be a read error.

Sequenced material: glioma tissue, nonneoplastic brain tissue, or PBMCs (not recorded which). This TCR came from a human donor with low-grade glioma or glioblastoma, undergoing nonglioma brain surgery, or in good health (not recorded which).

CDR3 in DNA: TGTGCCACCGGTGATGCGTCGGATGGAGCGAATGAAGCTTTCTTT. The encoded protein is CATGDASDGANEAFF. The chain is built from TRBV24-1 and TRBJ1-1; unclear D gene. Germline-derived CDR1 and CDR2 are KGHDR and SFDVKD. The CDR3 has 15 amino acids.